This T cell receptor (beta chain) originates from a study of shared clonotypes between healthy human individuals. Terminally differentiated effector memory CD45RA+ cells were left out of the naive CD8 fraction, which was CD45RO-negative and positively selected for CCR7. Donors, healthy HIV-negative adults, lacked recent acute infections or vaccinations. Germline V gives CDR1 SGHNT, CDR2 YENEEA. V gave up 5 bases and J gave up 6 bases; unmatched junction bases: 7. This CDR3 contains 14 residues. In the case of this clone: The antigen is undetermined.

General study findings and limits: Shared across a few donors were roughly 5.3% of the naive CD4 clonotypes. The represented genetic and exposure-history diversity was limited by the small number of donors.

The authors distributed each subset's genomic DNA evenly over several immunoSEQ plates. Some clones are missing from TCRdb's copy, which holds only in-frame ones; the method was immunoSEQ multiplex PCR. The data show about 2 million clones, with about 95% seen just once and 0.85% to 1.2% held by the top ten. The clonotype comes from a young man in good health. The specimen sequenced was naive CD8+ T cells sorted from blood. V is TRBV11-3 and J is TRBJ2-7; 10 nucleotides line up with TRBD2. CDR3 region: CASSLGTSASEQYF. CDR3 nucleotide sequence: TGTGCCAGCAGCCTCGGGACTAGCGCCTCCGAGCAGTACTTC.